This T cell receptor (beta chain) derives from a study of shared T cell receptors in the human thymus. Produced via immunoSEQ multiplex PCR; TCRdb's table is partial and in-frame only. The sample lists about 660,000 clones, about 89% occurring once. The same sample was also studied in work on human thymus T cells. This second study says: Immunologically healthy infants in Finland undergoing congenital heart defect surgery were the donors. Resections that were taken during corrective heart surgery supplied the thymus tissue. Within thymic and blood repertoires, V and J gene usage appeared to be biased. Related research reported highly overlapping thymic repertoires among unrelated individuals.

The sequenced sample consisted of thymocytes. The receptor was isolated from a boy younger than two with a congenital heart defect.

Here the CDR3 DNA reads TGTGCCAGCTCACCGGAACGGGACAGGGGAGACTACACTGAAGCTTTCTTT. Encoded protein: CASSPERDRGDYTEAFF. The chain couples TRBV18 to TRBJ1-1; 10 nucleotides agree with TRBD1. CDR3 length equals 17 residues. Germline-derived CDR1 and CDR2 are KGHSH and LQKENI. V lost 3 bases and J lost 3; bases outside the gene matches: 10.